The present T cell receptor beta chain was sequenced within a study of blood T cell repertoires in COVID-19. Germline CDR1 KGHDR, CDR2 SFDVKD. The J segment lost 5 bases and the V segment lost 3 bases, leaving 12 bases of the junction unmatched. This CDR3 has 17 amino acids. Authors' processing steps: Amplified reference gene primers provided the basis for estimating nucleated cell counts. The data were produced by immunoSEQ multiplex PCR, yet TCRdb's version contains in-frame clones alone and is incomplete. Clone size and the V and J calls come from that table; the DNA yielded D and trimming. This sample has a few hundred thousand clones, with approximately 83% found just once.

The V gene is TRBV24-1, the J gene TRBJ2-3; TRBD2 matches at 8 bases. The TCR comes from a middle-aged woman with acute COVID-19. The sample taken for sequencing was PBMCs or T cells enriched from blood (not recorded which). CDR3 residues: CATSDALKAGAGDTQYF. DNA for the CDR3: TGTGCCACCAGTGATGCCCTAAAAGCGGGAGCGGGAGATACGCAGTATTTT.